This T cell receptor beta chain emerged from a study of blood T cell repertoires in COVID-19. Study in general: The analysed material was cDNA or gDNA that came from T cells, B-cell-depleted T cells, or PBMCs.

This table comes from immunoSEQ multiplex PCR, and its TCRdb copy is limited to in-frame clones, with some not included. This table holds approximately 300,000 clones, approximately 90% found once. This sequence originates from a man aged 35-49 years with acute or convalescent COVID-19. Specimen: peripheral blood.

This CDR3 is CASTAWAGANTEAFF. CDR3 in DNA: TGCGCCAGCACCGCTTGGGCAGGGGCTAACACTGAAGCTTTCTTT. V and J are TRBV5-1 and TRBJ1-1; a possible D gene is TRBD1 (6 bases). Per the germline V gene, CDR1 is SGHRS and CDR2 is YFSETQ. V was shortened by 6 bases and J by 2 bases, with 17 bases between the two germline ends. CDR3 length: 15 residues.